These 11 T cell receptor beta chains share one sample of origin, sequenced in a study of blood T cell repertoires in COVID-19. Here immunoSEQ multiplex PCR was the method, and the copy in TCRdb shows in-frame clones only, minus some. The data contain more than 100,000 clones, around 84% of them singletons. Sequencing was done on a sample of PBMCs or T cells enriched from blood (not recorded which). These receptors were obtained from a man aged 35-49 years with acute COVID-19.

The chain uses TRBV6-5 and TRBJ1-4, with a weak D call TRBD1 (6 bases). The CDR3 totals 15 residues. Germline assignment: CDR1 MNHEY and CDR2 SVGAGI. V lost 0 bases and J 8 bases, leaving 13 bases between the germline ends. The CDR3 DNA is TGTGCCAGCAGTTACTCCTCACAGGGTCAGGAAAAACTGTTTTTT. This codes for CASSYSSQGQEKLFF.

The chain joins TRBV3-1 (or the pseudogene TRBV3-2) to TRBJ2-5, with a weak D call TRBD2 (6 bases). The CDR3 contains 14 residues. Germline CDR1 and CDR2: LGHDT and YNNKEL (reference sequence). The V gene lost 2 bases and the J gene lost 9 bases, with 16 bases spanning the gap. The CDR3, as DNA: TGTGCCAGCAGCCAACGGCGGGGAGCGGGTTCCCAGTACTTC. This encodes CASSQRRGAGSQYF.

V is TRBV7-9 and J is TRBJ2-2, with D possibly matching TRBD2 (5 bases). CDR3 length: 14 residues. V lost 6 bases and J lost 7, with 15 bases in between. Germline CDR1 SEHNR, CDR2 FQNEAQ (reference sequence). This CDR3 reads CASSLSRGIGELFF. CDR3 sequence (DNA): TGTGCCAGCAGTTTGTCTCGGGGTATCGGGGAGCTGTTTTTT. Supplemented by reference TRBV7-9 and TRBJ2-2, the full variable domain reads DTGVSQNPRHKITKRGQNVTFRCDPISEHNRLYWYRQTLGQGPEFLTYFQNEAQLEKSRLLSDRFSAERPKGSFSTLEIQRTEQGDSAMYLCASSLSRGIGELFFGEGSRLTVL.

This clone was seen only a few times. The DNA for the CDR3 is TGTGCCAGCAGTTTAACGGGGGGTAAAAGGCGTCAGCCCCAGCATTTT. It yields the protein CASSLTGGKRRQPQHF. The J gene is TRBJ1-5, the V gene TRBV28, with D perhaps TRBD1 (5 bases). The CDR3 spans 16 residues. V gave up 2 bases and J gave up 6 bases, with 17 bases separating them. Germline CDR1 reads MDHEN; CDR2 reads SYDVKM.

The chain carries TRBV15 and TRBJ2-7; weak D call: TRBD1 (5 bases). Germline V gene lookup returns CDR1 LNHNV and CDR2 YYDKDF (reference sequence). V was cut by 1 base and J by 2 bases, with 12 bases left in between. This CDR3 contains 15 residues. The CDR3 protein is CATSRVITGAYEQYF. CDR3 bases: TGTGCCACCAGCAGAGTTATCACAGGAGCCTACGAGCAGTACTTC.

CDR3 coding DNA: TGTGCCAGCAGTCGGACAGGGGGCGACGGCTACACCTTC. This gives the protein CASSRTGGDGYTF. The rearrangement joins TRBV7-9 to TRBJ1-2; 11 bases line up with TRBD1. Per germline, CDR1 SEHNR and CDR2 FQNEAQ (reference sequence). The CDR3 consists of 13 residues. V was pared by 6 bases and J by 8 bases, with 5 bases of the junction left unmatched.

Only a few counts were recorded for this clone. V and J are TRBV7-2 and TRBJ2-2, with D tentatively TRBD2 (5 bases). The CDR3 is 15 residues long. The ends were cut back, 5 bases at V and 4 bases at J, with 14 bases in the middle. Looked up from germline, CDR1 is SGHTA and CDR2 is FQGNSA. The CDR3 nucleotides read TGTGCCAGCAGCCCTCTTAACCTAGCCACCGGGGAGCTGTTTTTT. Its translation: CASSPLNLATGELFF.

This clone was counted once. CDR3 sequence: CASRGTGAATNEKLFF. In DNA form, the CDR3 reads TGTGCCAGCAGAGGGACAGGGGCAGCGACTAATGAAAAACTGTTTTTT. This chain links TRBV9 with TRBJ1-4; TRBD1 matches at 10 bases. V lost 5 bases, J lost 2 bases, and 6 bases stayed unmatched. The CDR3 is made up of 16 amino acids. Germline lookup yields CDR1 SGDLS and CDR2 YYNGEE.

This chain joins TRBV7-9 and TRBJ2-2, with 11 bases aligning to TRBD1. V trimming: 4 bases; J trimming: 7 bases; junction bases outside the gene matches: 14. The CDR3 extends over 18 amino acids. CDR1 SEHNR and CDR2 FQNEAQ come from the germline V gene (reference sequence). The CDR3 spells CASSSLLRTGGVGGELFF. The CDR3 DNA is TGTGCCAGCAGCTCACTACTCCGGACAGGGGGCGTGGGCGGGGAGCTGTTTTTT. Supplemented by reference TRBV7-9 and TRBJ2-2, the full variable domain reads DTGVSQNPRHKITKRGQNVTFRCDPISEHNRLYWYRQTLGQGPEFLTYFQNEAQLEKSRLLSDRFSAERPKGSFSTLEIQRTEQGDSAMYLCASSSLLRTGGVGGELFFGEGSRLTVL.

The rearrangement links TRBV14 to TRBJ2-7, with D hard to call. V gave up 3 bases and J gave up 0 bases, with 9 bases separating them. The CDR3 is 14 residues long. Germline V lookup: CDR1 SGHDN, CDR2 FVKESK. The CDR3 is CASSQLFSSYEQYF. The CDR3 nucleotides are TGTGCCAGCAGCCAGCTCTTTAGCTCCTACGAGCAGTACTTC.

The rearrangement uses TRBV30 and TRBJ2-3; 7 bases fit TRBD1. CDR1 and CDR2 (germline): GTSNPN, SVGIG (reference sequence). The CDR3 loop spans 15 amino acids. J lost 0 bases, V lost 0 bases, and 3 bases had no gene match. CDR3 loop: CAWSVTGTSTDTQYF. Written as DNA, the CDR3 is TGTGCCTGGAGTGTGACAGGGACGAGCACAGATACGCAGTATTTT.